This T cell receptor beta chain was found in a study of T cell responses to AZD1222 COVID-19 vaccine. V was shortened by 5 bases and J by 7 bases, with 18 bases between the two germline ends. This CDR3 has 15 residues. The V gene's germline CDR1 is LNHDA and CDR2 SQIVND (reference sequence). Assay: immunoSEQ multiplex PCR; the TCRdb copy retains only in-frame clones and omits some. The repertoire has fewer than 150,000 clones, over 85% of them found once; the top ten carry roughly 4.5%. Whole-study findings and limits: Nearly half of the spike-specific TCRs reportedly recognize variant regions that carry no mutations. Mostly white British, mostly female donors; authors suggested clonal diversity may be underestimated.

By frequency in the sample, this clone is medium-sized. Its antigen remains unidentified. This TCR came from an adult in good health. The sequenced sample was peripheral blood, obtained on day 0 of AZD1222 vaccination. This chain connects TRBV19 to TRBJ2-1; a possible D gene is TRBD2 (6 bases). The CDR3 nucleotides are TGTGCCAGTAGTCCTTCGGGAGTTTTGGGAAATGAGCAGTTCTTC. It specifies CASSPSGVLGNEQFF.